This is a list of T cell receptor beta chains from one sample in a study of T cell responses to AZD1222 COVID-19 vaccine. Sequenced by immunoSEQ multiplex PCR; TCRdb stores in-frame clones only, minus some. Of some 180,000 clones listed, roughly 88% are singletons. The material sequenced was peripheral blood, taken on day 0 of AZD1222 vaccination. The receptors derive from an adult in good health. The conserved cysteine and the conserved F or W are not part of the CDR3 here.

j_call v_call cdr3_aa
TRBJ1-4 TRBV19 ASSMGLGHEKLF
TRBJ1-1 TRBV7-2 ASSFGRAEAF
TRBJ2-7 TRBV29-1 SVAGTSGRSSYEQY
TRBJ1-6 TRBV28 ASSPFVGGPSPSNSPLH
TRBJ2-1 TRBV9 ASSPPPGANNEQF
TRBJ2-2 TRBV27 ASSSPTSGLTGELF
TRBJ1-5 TRBV28 ASSKRTGSNQPQH
TRBJ2-2 TRBV27 ASSLKAGVIGELF
TRBJ2-7 TRBV24-1 ATSDPARAYEQY
TRBJ1-5 TRBV19 ASRLMGGPDNQPQH
TRBJ1-4 TRBV4-1 ASSQGRTDNEKLF
TRBJ2-4 TRBV9 ASSVDASGIYDIQY
TRBJ2-3 TRBV15 ATSILRGDTQY
TRBJ1-5 TRBV28 ASRSRRGNQPQH
TRBJ1-2 TRBV20-1 SALKDRHT
TRBJ2-7 TRBV3-1/TRBV3-2 ASSQKLSYEQY
TRBJ2-7 TRBV12-3/TRBV12-4 ASSSQRWEQY
TRBJ2-7 TRBV18 ASSPQVVGTNEQY
TRBJ1-3 TRBV5-1 ASSSPGAGNTIY
TRBJ1-6 TRBV30 AWSAYRDGHSPLH
TRBJ1-5 TRBV19 ASNRQGQDYQPQH
TRBJ2-7 TRBV28 ASSAIPPWGAPYEQY
TRBJ2-3 TRBV18 ASSQQGGTDTQY
TRBJ1-5 TRBV19 ASTRQGGEPQH
TRBJ2-5 TRBV6-5 ASSYGQARASETQY
TRBJ1-3 TRBV4-3 ASSAGQGLGNTIY
TRBJ2-4 TRBV12-3/TRBV12-4 ASSSNHGGIQY
TRBJ2-3 TRBV7-7 ASSLGGASMNTQY
TRBJ1-3 TRBV30 AWSRGNTIY
TRBJ1-1 TRBV19 ASSIKGPLRDRGFNTEAF
TRBJ1-2 TRBV4-1 ASSQKRGDYGYT
TRBJ2-1 TRBV6-1 ASSEARGNTNEQF
TRBJ1-1 TRBV9 ASSVGGANTEAF
TRBJ2-5 TRBV7-2 ASSLPRTREYQETQY
TRBJ2-5 TRBV9 ASSVTSGGKETQY
TRBJ1-5 TRBV9 ASSVDQPQH
TRBJ1-5 TRBV6-4 ASSDGLNQPQH
TRBJ2-7 TRBV10-3 AIRGPGTGAKAYEQY
TRBJ2-2 TRBV27 ASSLYRNTGELF